Shown below are 14 T cell receptor beta chains from a single sample sequenced in a study of regulatory T cells in long-lasting Graves disease. As for time point: newly diagnosed GD, antithyroid drugs for less than 3 months. PBMCs were the source of the RNA used for TCR sequencing. With iRepertoire HTBI primers and Arm-PCR of CDR3 regions, TCR beta libraries were built. TCRdb re-analysed the multiplex PCR reads in MiXCR, keeping a single row per CDR3 protein. The sample consists of approximately 310,000 distinct CDR3 sequences, under 20% of them appearing once. The sample in question was peripheral blood mononuclear cells (PBMCs), obtained at new diagnosis, from a patient treated with antithyroid drugs. These receptors were obtained from a female donor with Graves disease.

The sample holds many counts of this clonotype. This rearrangement joins TRBV28 to TRBJ2-1, with TRBD2 as a possible D gene (6 bases). The CDR3 is 15 residues long. CDR1 and CDR2 from the germline V gene are MDHEN and SYDVKM. V dropped 4 bases and J dropped 4 bases, with 14 bases sitting between them. CDR3 protein: CASSSTRTTYNEQFF. The CDR3 DNA sequence: TGTGCCAGCAGTTCGACTAGAACTACTTACAATGAGCAGTTCTTC.

This clonotype was counted only a few times. The V and J genes are TRBV19 and TRBJ1-1, with D unclear. The ends were cut back, 3 bases at V and 5 bases at J, with 16 bases in the middle. Germline V CDR1 and CDR2: LNHDA, SQIVND (reference sequence). The CDR3 extends over 15 amino acids. The CDR3 protein is CASSISDDGDTEAFF. CDR3 DNA sequence: TGTGCCAGTAGTATTTCGGACGATGGGGATACTGAAGCTTTCTTT.

The rearrangement uses TRBV5-1 and TRBJ1-1, with 8 bases that match TRBD1. In germline, CDR1 is SGHRS, CDR2 YFSETQ. The CDR3 contains 16 residues. The ends lost 0 bases at V and 0 bases at J; junction bases unmatched: 4. DNA of the CDR3: TGCGCCAGCAGCTTGGCCACAGGGGGTTTGAACACTGAAGCTTTCTTT. This translates into CASSLATGGLNTEAFF.

This clonotype occurred many times. This sequence joins TRBV27 and TRBJ2-7; TRBD2 agrees at 7 bases. Germline assignment: CDR1 MNHEY and CDR2 SMNVEV (reference sequence). This CDR3 is 12 amino acids long. Unmatched junction bases numbered 2, after V lost 2 bases and J lost 7 bases. The CDR3 loop is CASSLDGREQYF. In DNA, the CDR3 is TGTGCCAGCAGTTTAGACGGGAGGGAGCAGTACTTC.

This clonotype was picked up many times. The V gene is TRBV28, the J gene TRBJ1-1; D gene unclear. Germline V gene data show CDR1 as MDHEN and CDR2 as SYDVKM. The germline V and J ends were trimmed by 0 bases and 0 bases, with 11 bases remaining between them. The CDR3 loop spans 16 amino acids. As DNA, the CDR3 is TGTGCCAGCAGTTTATGGTCCAGCTTCATGAACACTGAAGCTTTCTTT. Protein: CASSLWSSFMNTEAFF.

This clonotype has ten or more counts. This chain uses TRBV5-1 with TRBJ2-2; 11 nucleotides match TRBD2. This CDR3 region has 15 residues. Germline V gene lookup returns CDR1 SGHRS and CDR2 YFSETQ. V shed 7 bases, J shed 1 base, and the junction held 3 bases outside the gene matches. In DNA, the CDR3 is TGCGCCAGCGAACTAGCGGGAGAGAACACCGGGGAGCTGTTTTTT. It codes for CASELAGENTGELFF.

This clonotype was seen repeatedly, ten times or more. The chain links TRBV12-3 or TRBV12-4 to TRBJ2-1, with 9 bases matching TRBD2. This CDR3 contains 15 residues. J gave up 7 bases and V 7 bases, and 11 bases lay outside the gene matches. The CDR3, as DNA: TGTGCCAGCAACGGAGGCGGGAGGGATACGAATGAGCAGTTCTTC. Its protein is CASNGGGRDTNEQFF.

This clonotype was seen at least ten times. This chain joins TRBV20-1 and TRBJ2-1, with a tentative D call TRBD2 (6 bases). Germline values: CDR1 DFQATT, CDR2 SNEGSKA (reference sequence). The V and J ends lost 2 bases and 7 bases respectively, with 18 bases between them. The CDR3 length is 15 residues. CDR3 coding DNA: TGCAGTGCTAGACCGATAGCGGTCTGGGGTAATGAGCAGTTCTTC. Translation: CSARPIAVWGNEQFF.

This clonotype was observed many times. J is TRBJ1-4 and V is TRBV18; D remains ambiguous. Trimming left V 5 bases short and J 7 bases short, with 11 bases between. The CDR3 runs to 13 residues. CDR1 KGHSH and CDR2 LQKENI come from the germline V gene. CDR3 coding DNA: TGTGCCAGCTCAGCATCGTCGGTTGAAAAACTGTTTTTT. It translates to CASSASSVEKLFF.

This clonotype was detected many times. This chain uses TRBV11-2 with TRBJ1-5, with D unresolved. This CDR3 has 13 residues. CDR1 and CDR2 from the germline V gene are SGHAT and FQNNGV. V dropped 6 bases and J dropped 6 bases, with 12 bases sitting between them. The CDR3 loop reads CASSPRPGQPQHF. The DNA of the CDR3 is TGTGCCAGCAGTCCAAGACCGGGTCAGCCCCAGCATTTT.

This clonotype was recorded many times. V is TRBV2 and J is TRBJ2-7; TRBD2 agrees at 7 bases. V dropped 8 bases and J dropped 3; count of bases not matched to a gene: 10. The CDR3 consists of 14 residues. Germline V gives CDR1 SNHLY, CDR2 FYNNEI. CDR3 in DNA: TGTGCCAGCCTCAGATATGGCGGGAGCTACGAGCAGTACTTC. Its protein product is CASLRYGGSYEQYF.

This clonotype came up a few times. J is TRBJ1-1 and V is TRBV19, with unresolved D. CDR1 LNHDA and CDR2 SQIVND come from the germline V gene (reference sequence). The ends were cut back, 0 bases at V and 6 bases at J, with 14 bases in the middle. The CDR3 totals 15 residues. CDR3 sequence (DNA): TGTGCCAGTAGTATAGACCCAAACATGCCGGCTGAAGCTTTCTTT. Translated, it gives CASSIDPNMPAEAFF. The full variable domain, rest sourced from reference TRBV19 and TRBJ1-1, is DGGITQSPKYLFRKEGQNVTLSCEQNLNHDAMYWYRQDPGQGLRLIYYSQIVNDFQKGDIAEGYSVSREKKESFPLTVTSAQKNPTAFYLCASSIDPNMPAEAFFGQGTRLTVV.

This clonotype showed up many times. This rearrangement joins TRBV12-3 or TRBV12-4 to TRBJ1-2; D is undetermined. Trimming removed 3 bases from V and 4 bases from J, with 6 bases in between. This CDR3 comprises 12 residues. Here the CDR3 reads CASSLVAYGYTF. CDR3 DNA: TGTGCCAGCAGTTTGGTAGCCTATGGCTACACCTTC.

The gene calls are TRBV7-3 and TRBJ2-3; D unresolved. The V gene lost 2 bases and the J gene lost 2 bases, with 14 bases spanning the gap. The length of the CDR3 is 16 residues. Per germline, CDR1 SGHTA and CDR2 FQGTGA. CDR3 residues: CASSLVTGAITDTQYF. The CDR3 region has the DNA TGTGCCAGCAGCTTAGTCACGGGCGCAATCACAGATACGCAGTATTTT.